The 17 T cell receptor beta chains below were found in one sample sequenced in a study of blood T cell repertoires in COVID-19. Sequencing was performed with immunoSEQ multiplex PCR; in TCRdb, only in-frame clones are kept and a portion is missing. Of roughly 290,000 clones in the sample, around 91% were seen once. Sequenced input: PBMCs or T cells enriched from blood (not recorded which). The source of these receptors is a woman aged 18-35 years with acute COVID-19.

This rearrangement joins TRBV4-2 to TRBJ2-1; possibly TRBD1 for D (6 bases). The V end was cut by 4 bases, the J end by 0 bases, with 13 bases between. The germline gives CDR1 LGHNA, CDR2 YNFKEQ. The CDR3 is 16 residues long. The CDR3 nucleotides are TGTGCCAGCAGCCCGCGCGCGACAGGCTCCTACAATGAGCAGTTCTTC. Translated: CASSPRATGSYNEQFF.

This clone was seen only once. CDR3 nucleotides: TGTGCCAGCAGCTCCCGGACAGGACTCTCCTACGAGCAGTACTTC. The encoded protein is CASSSRTGLSYEQYF. This rearrangement joins TRBV7-8 to TRBJ2-7, with 7 bases matching TRBD1. Germline CDR1 reads SGHVS; CDR2 reads FQNEAQ. The CDR3 extends over 15 amino acids. J gave up 0 bases and V 4 bases, and 6 bases lay outside the gene matches.

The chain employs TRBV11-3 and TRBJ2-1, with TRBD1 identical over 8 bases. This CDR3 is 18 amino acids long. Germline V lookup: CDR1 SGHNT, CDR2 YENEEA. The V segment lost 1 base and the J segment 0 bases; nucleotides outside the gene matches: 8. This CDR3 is CASSLGTGYRGSYNEQFF. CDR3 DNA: TGTGCCAGCAGCTTAGGGACAGGGTACAGAGGCTCCTACAATGAGCAGTTCTTC. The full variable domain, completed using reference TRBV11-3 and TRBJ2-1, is EAGVVQSPRYKIIEKKQPVAFWCNPISGHNTLYWYLQNLGQGPELLIRYENEEAVDDSQLPKDRFSAERLKGVDSTLKIQPAELGDSAVYLCASSLGTGYRGSYNEQFFGPGTRLTVL.

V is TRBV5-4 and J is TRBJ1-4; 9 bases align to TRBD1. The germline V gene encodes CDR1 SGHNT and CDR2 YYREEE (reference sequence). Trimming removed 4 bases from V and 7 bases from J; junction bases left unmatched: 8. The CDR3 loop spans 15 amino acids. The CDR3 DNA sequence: TGTGCCAGCAGCGGCCCGGGACAGGGCGGTGAAAAACTGTTTTTT. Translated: CASSGPGQGGEKLFF.

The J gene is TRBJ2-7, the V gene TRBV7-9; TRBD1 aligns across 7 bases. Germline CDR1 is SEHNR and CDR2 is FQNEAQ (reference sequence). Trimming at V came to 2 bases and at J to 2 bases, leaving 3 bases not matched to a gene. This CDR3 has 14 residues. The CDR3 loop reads CASSLRGTAYEQYF. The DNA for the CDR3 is TGTGCCAGCAGCTTAAGGGGGACAGCCTACGAGCAGTACTTC.

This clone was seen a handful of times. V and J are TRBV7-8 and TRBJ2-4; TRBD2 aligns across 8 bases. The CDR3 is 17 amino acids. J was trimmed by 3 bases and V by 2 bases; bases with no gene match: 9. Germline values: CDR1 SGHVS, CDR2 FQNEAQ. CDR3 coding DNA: TGTGCCAGCAGCTTAAGGGAGCGGGAGAGGGTCAAAAACATTCAGTACTTC. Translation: CASSLRERERVKNIQYF.

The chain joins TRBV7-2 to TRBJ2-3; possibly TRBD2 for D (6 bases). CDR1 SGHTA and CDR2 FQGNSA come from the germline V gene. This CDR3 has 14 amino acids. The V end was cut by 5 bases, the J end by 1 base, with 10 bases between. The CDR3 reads CASSQRAGTDTQYF. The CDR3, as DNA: TGTGCCAGCAGCCAGCGGGCTGGCACAGATACGCAGTATTTT.

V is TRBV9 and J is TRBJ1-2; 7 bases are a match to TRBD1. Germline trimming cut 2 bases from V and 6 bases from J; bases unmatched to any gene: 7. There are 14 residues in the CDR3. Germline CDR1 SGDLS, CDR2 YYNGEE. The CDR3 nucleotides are TGTGCCAGCAGCGTCGACAGGGTCGGTGATGGCTACACCTTC. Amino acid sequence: CASSVDRVGDGYTF.

Written as DNA, the CDR3 is TGTGCTAGTGGCAAAGAACAGGGGGCTGATTCTAAAGCTTTCTTT. It encodes CASGKEQGADSKAFF. The V call is TRBV12-5, the J call TRBJ1-1; 9 bases agree with TRBD1. Losses at the gene ends were 6 bases for V and 9 bases for J; bases not matched to a gene: 14. Germline-derived CDR1 and CDR2 are LGHNT and FRNRAP. This CDR3 has 15 residues.

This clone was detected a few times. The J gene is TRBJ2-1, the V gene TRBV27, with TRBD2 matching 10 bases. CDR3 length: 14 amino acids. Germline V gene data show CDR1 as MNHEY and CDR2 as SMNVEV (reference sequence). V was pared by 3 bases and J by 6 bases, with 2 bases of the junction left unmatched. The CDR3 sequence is CASSLASGSNEQFF. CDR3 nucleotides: TGTGCCAGCAGTTTGGCTAGCGGGAGCAATGAGCAGTTCTTC.

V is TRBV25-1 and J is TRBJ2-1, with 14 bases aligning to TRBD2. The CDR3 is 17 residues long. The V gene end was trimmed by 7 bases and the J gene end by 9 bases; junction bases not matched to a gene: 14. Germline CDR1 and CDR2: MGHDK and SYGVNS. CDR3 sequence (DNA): TGTGCCAGCACCCCATTGAGACTAGCGGGAGGGCCAGGTGAGCAGTTCTTC. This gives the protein CASTPLRLAGGPGEQFF. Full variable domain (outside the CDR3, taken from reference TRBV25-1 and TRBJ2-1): EADIYQTPRYLVIGTGKKITLECSQTMGHDKMYWYQQDPGMELHLIHYSYGVNSTEKGDLSSESTVSRIRTEHFPLTLESARPSHTSQYLCASTPLRLAGGPGEQFFGPGTRLTVL.

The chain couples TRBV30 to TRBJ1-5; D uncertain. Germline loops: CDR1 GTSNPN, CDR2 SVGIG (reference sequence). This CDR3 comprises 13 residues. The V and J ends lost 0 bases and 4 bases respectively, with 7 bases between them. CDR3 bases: TGTGCCTGGAGTGTACTTTTGAATCAGCCCCAGCATTTT. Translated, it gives CAWSVLLNQPQHF. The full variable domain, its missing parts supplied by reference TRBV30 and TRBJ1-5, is SQTIHQWPATLVQPVGSPLSLECTVEGTSNPNLYWYRQAAGRGLQLLFYSVGIGQISSEVPQNLSASRPQDRQFILSSKKLLLSDSGFYLCAWSVLLNQPQHFGDGTRLSIL.

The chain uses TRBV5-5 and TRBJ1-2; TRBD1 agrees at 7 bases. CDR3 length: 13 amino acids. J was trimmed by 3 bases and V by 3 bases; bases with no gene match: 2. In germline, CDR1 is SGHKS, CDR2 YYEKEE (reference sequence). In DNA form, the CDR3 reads TGTGCCAGCAGCTCCACAGGGGACTATGGCTACACCTTC. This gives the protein CASSSTGDYGYTF.

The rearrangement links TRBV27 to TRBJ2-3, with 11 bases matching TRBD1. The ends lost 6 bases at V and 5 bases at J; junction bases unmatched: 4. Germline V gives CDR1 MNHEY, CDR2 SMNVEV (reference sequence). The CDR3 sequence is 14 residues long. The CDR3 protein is CASSLDRGLDTQYF. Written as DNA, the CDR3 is TGTGCCAGCAGCCTGGACAGGGGGCTAGATACGCAGTATTTT.

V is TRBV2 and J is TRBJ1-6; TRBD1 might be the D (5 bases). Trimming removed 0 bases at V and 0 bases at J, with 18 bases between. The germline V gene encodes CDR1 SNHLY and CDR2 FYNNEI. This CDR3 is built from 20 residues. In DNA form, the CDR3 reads TGTGCCAGCAGTGAAGCGCTTGGGGGGGGTCGAAGCTCCTATAATTCACCCCTCCACTTT. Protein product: CASSEALGGGRSSYNSPLHF.

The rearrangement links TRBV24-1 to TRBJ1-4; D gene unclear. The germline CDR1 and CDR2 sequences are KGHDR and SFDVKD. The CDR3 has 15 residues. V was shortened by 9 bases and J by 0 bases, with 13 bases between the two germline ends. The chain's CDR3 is CATFTRGTTNEKLFF. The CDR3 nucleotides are TGTGCCACCTTTACTCGCGGGACAACTAATGAAAAACTGTTTTTT.

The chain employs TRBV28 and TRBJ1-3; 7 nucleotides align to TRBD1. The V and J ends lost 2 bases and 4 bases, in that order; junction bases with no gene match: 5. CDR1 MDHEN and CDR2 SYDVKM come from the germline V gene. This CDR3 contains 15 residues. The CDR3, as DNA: TGTGCCAGCAGTTTAGACAGGGCTGGGGGAAACACCATATATTTT. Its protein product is CASSLDRAGGNTIYF.